A single sample gave rise to the 10 T cell receptor beta chains below, sequenced in a study of T cells after yellow fever vaccination. TCRdb recomputed calls from the 5' RACE reads with MiXCR, one row per CDR3 protein. The table has 300,000 or so distinct CDR3 sequences, roughly 13% seen once. The sequencing used CD4+ T cells sorted from PBMCs, collected 45 days after the yellow fever booster vaccination. These receptors came from a man aged 25 to 40 who received the YFV17D yellow fever vaccine.

A few counts support this clonotype. This rearrangement joins TRBV10-3 to TRBJ1-2, with D tentatively TRBD1 (6 bases). Germline lookup yields CDR1 ENHRY and CDR2 SYGVKD. CDR3 size: 15 residues. The V gene lost 7 bases and the J gene lost 0 bases, with 15 bases spanning the gap. CDR3 residues: CAITGATAPNYGYTF. The CDR3 DNA is TGTGCCATCACAGGGGCGACGGCCCCTAACTATGGCTACACCTTC.

This clonotype has only a few counts. This chain uses TRBV29-1 with TRBJ1-2; TRBD1 matches 7 bases. Trimming took 6 bases from V and 7 from J; bases not matched to a gene: 11. The CDR3 length is 13 residues. Germline values: CDR1 SQVTM, CDR2 ANQGSEA. CDR3 DNA: TGCAGCGTACTAGGGGGCGCGGGACGTGGCTACACCTTC. Protein: CSVLGGAGRGYTF.

The gene calls are TRBV12-3 or TRBV12-4 and TRBJ2-7, with 8 bases lining up with TRBD2. The junction had 4 bases not matched to a gene; V was cut back by 3 bases and J by 3 bases. The CDR3 runs 14 residues. CDR3 sequence: CASSFSGGRYEQYF. The CDR3, as DNA: TGTGCCAGCAGTTTTTCGGGAGGGCGCTACGAGCAGTACTTC.

A few counts support this clonotype. This chain links TRBV6-6 with TRBJ2-5; D uncertain. V was trimmed by 9 bases and J by 5 bases, leaving 13 bases between them. The germline V gene has CDR1 MNHNY and CDR2 SVGAGI (reference sequence). This CDR3 spans 12 amino acids. The CDR3 DNA is TGTGCCAGGACGAGACTCGGGGAGACCCAGTACTTC. Amino acid sequence: CARTRLGETQYF.

There are a few counts of this clonotype. This sequence joins TRBV29-1 and TRBJ2-5, with D possibly being TRBD2 (6 bases). V shed 4 bases and J shed 2 bases, with 8 bases lying between them. Germline V gene sequence: CDR1 SQVTM, CDR2 ANQGSEA. The length of the CDR3 is 12 residues. The CDR3 region is CSVGRGQETQYF. CDR3 nucleotides: TGCAGCGTTGGGCGGGGTCAAGAGACCCAGTACTTC.

This clonotype came up a few times. The J gene is TRBJ2-7, the V gene TRBV7-3, with D unresolved. The CDR3 spans 15 residues. The germline V gene encodes CDR1 SGHTA and CDR2 FQGTGA. The germline V and J ends were trimmed by 1 base and 0 bases, with 10 bases remaining between them. Here the CDR3 reads CASSLIGGSSYEQYF. The CDR3 DNA follows: TGTGCCAGCAGCTTAATCGGCGGTAGCTCCTACGAGCAGTACTTC.

This chain links TRBV7-2 with TRBJ2-1; 7 nucleotides line up with TRBD2. Looked up from germline, CDR1 is SGHTA and CDR2 is FQGNSA. The CDR3 spans 16 residues. The J segment lost 9 bases and the V segment lost 4 bases, leaving 15 bases of the junction unmatched. The CDR3 DNA sequence: TGTGCCAGCAGCTCGGGCCCCACTAGCGATACGGGTGAGCAGTTCTTC. It translates to CASSSGPTSDTGEQFF.

The chain joins TRBV7-2 to TRBJ2-1; 15 nucleotides align to TRBD2. V was clipped by 5 bases and J by 7 bases; unmatched bases: 6. From germline, CDR1 is SGHTA and CDR2 FQGNSA. This CDR3 spans 16 amino acids. CDR3 sequence (DNA): TGTGCCAGCAGCATAAGGACTAGCGGGAGGGCTAATGAGCAGTTCTTC. This gives the protein CASSIRTSGRANEQFF. Using reference TRBV7-2 and TRBJ2-1 for the parts outside the CDR3, the full variable domain is GAGVSQSPSNKVTEKGKDVELRCDPISGHTALYWYRQSLGQGLEFLIYFQGNSAPDKSGLPSDRFSAERTGGSVSTLTIQRTQQEDSAVYLCASSIRTSGRANEQFFGPGTRLTVL.

In its sample, this clonotype was seen a few times. V and J are TRBV4-3 and TRBJ2-3; D is undetermined. The CDR3 runs 14 residues. CDR1 and CDR2 (germline): LGHNA, YSLEER. Trimming shortened V by 0 bases and J by 6 bases, and 10 bases separated the two germline ends. CDR3 DNA sequence: TGCGCCAGCAGCCAAGATCTAAAGGCCGATACGCAGTATTTT. This codes for CASSQDLKADTQYF.

The genes are TRBV6-5 and TRBJ2-7; D perhaps matches TRBD2 (7 bases). The CDR3 is made up of 15 amino acids. Deletions cut 1 base from V and 6 bases from J, with 16 bases between. Germline-derived CDR1 and CDR2 are MNHEY and SVGAGI. The CDR3 region has the DNA TGTGCCAGCAGTTACTTGGGGGAGGGGGGCTCCGAGCAGTACTTC. Amino acid sequence: CASSYLGEGGSEQYF.